A selection of T cell receptor beta chains follows, all from one sample in a study of resident and recirculating memory T cells in vitiligo. Clones were sequenced by immunoSEQ multiplex PCR, and TCRdb holds only the in-frame ones, with some missing. The sample lists 65,000 to 80,000 clones, 92% occurring once. The sequenced sample consisted of blood. Every receptor here comes from a male donor with vitiligo. The CDR3 runs from the conserved cysteine through the conserved F or W. A D gene is named only where the DNA matches it firmly. Clone sizes are given selectively: once, few, many, or a class where the clone is expanded.

v_gene: TRBV14; j_gene: TRBJ2-7; d_gene: .; abundance: once; CDR3aa: CASSQGHWGVSHHYEQYF; CDR3nt: TGTGCCAGCAGCCAAGGCCACTGGGGCGTATCGCACCACTACGAGCAGTACTTC
v_gene: TRBV2; j_gene: TRBJ2-7; d_gene: .; abundance: .; CDR3aa: CAGDISYEQYF; CDR3nt: TGTGCCGGCGACATCTCCTACGAGCAGTACTTC
v_gene: TRBV4-1; j_gene: TRBJ2-1; d_gene: TRBD1; abundance: .; CDR3aa: CASSHLDRGNYNEQFF; CDR3nt: TGCGCCAGCAGCCATCTCGACAGGGGGAACTACAATGAGCAGTTCTTC
v_gene: TRBV11-2; j_gene: TRBJ2-1; d_gene: .; abundance: .; CDR3aa: CASSSVRGYNEQFF; CDR3nt: TGTGCCAGCAGCTCAGTACGGGGATACAATGAGCAGTTCTTC
v_gene: TRBV25-1; j_gene: TRBJ1-1; d_gene: .; abundance: .; CDR3aa: CASRGGEAFF; CDR3nt: TGTGCCAGCCGGGGGGGTGAAGCTTTCTTT
v_gene: TRBV2; j_gene: TRBJ1-1; d_gene: .; abundance: .; CDR3aa: CATSGGENTEAFF; CDR3nt: TGTGCCACTTCCGGGGGAGAGAACACTGAAGCTTTCTTT
v_gene: TRBV18; j_gene: TRBJ2-7; d_gene: TRBD2; abundance: .; CDR3aa: CASSPRGEGPYEQYF; CDR3nt: TGTGCCAGCTCACCTCGGGGGGAGGGACCCTACGAGCAGTACTTC
v_gene: TRBV18; j_gene: TRBJ2-5; d_gene: .; abundance: once; CDR3aa: CASSSGLEETQYF; CDR3nt: TGTGCCAGCTCCTCCGGACTCGAGGAGACCCAGTACTTC
v_gene: TRBV27; j_gene: TRBJ1-2; d_gene: TRBD1; abundance: .; CDR3aa: CASSRTGGRTNYGYTF; CDR3nt: TGTGCCAGCAGTAGGACAGGGGGGCGAACTAACTATGGCTACACCTTC
v_gene: TRBV27; j_gene: TRBJ2-7; d_gene: .; abundance: once; CDR3aa: CASSLGQGRYEQYF; CDR3nt: TGTGCCAGCAGTTTAGGCCAGGGTCGTTACGAGCAGTACTTC
v_gene: TRBV7-9; j_gene: TRBJ1-4; d_gene: TRBD1; abundance: .; CDR3aa: CASSLGQGAMLVEKLFF; CDR3nt: TGTGCCAGCAGCCTGGGACAGGGGGCCATGTTAGTTGAAAAACTGTTTTTT
v_gene: TRBV4-3; j_gene: TRBJ2-3; d_gene: TRBD1; abundance: .; CDR3aa: CASSQDRTGPDTQYF; CDR3nt: TGCGCCAGCAGCCAAGATAGGACAGGGCCAGATACGCAGTATTTT
v_gene: TRBV28; j_gene: TRBJ2-5; d_gene: TRBD2; abundance: many; CDR3aa: CASSPGGLAGQETQYF; CDR3nt: TGTGCCAGCAGCCCTGGGGGACTAGCGGGACAAGAGACCCAGTACTTC
v_gene: TRBV5-4; j_gene: TRBJ2-5; d_gene: TRBD1; abundance: .; CDR3aa: CASSADRTGGRQYF; CDR3nt: TGTGCCAGCAGCGCCGATCGGACAGGGGGGCGCCAGTACTTC
v_gene: TRBV11-2; j_gene: TRBJ1-3; d_gene: .; abundance: few; CDR3aa: CAPGEGPGNTIYF; CDR3nt: TGTGCGCCGGGGGAGGGACCTGGAAACACCATATATTTT
v_gene: TRBV7-9; j_gene: TRBJ2-5; d_gene: .; abundance: .; CDR3aa: CASSSGLLETQYF; CDR3nt: TGTGCCAGCAGCTCGGGACTGCTAGAGACCCAGTACTTC
v_gene: TRBV13; j_gene: TRBJ2-7; d_gene: TRBD1; abundance: once; CDR3aa: CASSLGGGSLSYEQYF; CDR3nt: TGTGCCAGCAGTCTAGGGGGCGGTTCCCTCTCCTACGAGCAGTACTTC
v_gene: TRBV5-1; j_gene: TRBJ1-1; d_gene: .; abundance: .; CDR3aa: CASSLTGNTEAFF; CDR3nt: TGCGCCAGCAGCTTGACAGGGAATACTGAAGCTTTCTTT
v_gene: TRBV11-2; j_gene: TRBJ2-6; d_gene: .; abundance: .; CDR3aa: CASSLETAGANVLTF; CDR3nt: TGTGCCAGCAGCTTAGAGACTGCTGGGGCCAACGTCCTGACTTTC
v_gene: TRBV28; j_gene: TRBJ1-2; d_gene: .; abundance: .; CDR3aa: CASSLYRDGNYGYTF; CDR3nt: TGTGCCAGCAGTTTATACAGGGATGGTAACTATGGCTACACCTTC
v_gene: TRBV11-2; j_gene: TRBJ2-3; d_gene: TRBD1; abundance: .; CDR3aa: CASSPSDRGETDTQYF; CDR3nt: TGTGCCAGCAGCCCCTCAGACAGGGGGGAAACAGATACGCAGTATTTT
v_gene: TRBV5-6; j_gene: TRBJ1-2; d_gene: .; abundance: .; CDR3aa: CASSSGGNYGYTF; CDR3nt: TGTGCCAGCTCCTCCGGGGGGAACTATGGCTACACCTTC
v_gene: TRBV7-9; j_gene: TRBJ2-2; d_gene: .; abundance: .; CDR3aa: CASSPIDRTTGELFF; CDR3nt: TGTGCCAGCAGCCCGATCGACAGAACTACCGGGGAGCTGTTTTTT
v_gene: TRBV19; j_gene: TRBJ1-5; d_gene: .; abundance: .; CDR3aa: CASSNRDTNQPQHF; CDR3nt: TGTGCCAGTAGTAACCGGGACACAAATCAGCCCCAGCATTTT
v_gene: TRBV11-3; j_gene: TRBJ1-3; d_gene: .; abundance: .; CDR3aa: CASSFLSPGNTIYF; CDR3nt: TGTGCCAGCAGCTTCTTATCCCCTGGAAACACCATATATTTT
v_gene: TRBV5-1; j_gene: TRBJ2-1; d_gene: .; abundance: once; CDR3aa: CASSLMGTWGNEQFF; CDR3nt: TGCGCCAGCAGCTTAATGGGGACATGGGGCAATGAGCAGTTCTTC
v_gene: TRBV28; j_gene: TRBJ1-5; d_gene: TRBD1; abundance: .; CDR3aa: CASSSQGVHQPQHF; CDR3nt: TGTGCCAGCAGTTCACAGGGGGTGCATCAGCCCCAGCATTTT
v_gene: TRBV9; j_gene: TRBJ2-7; d_gene: TRBD1; abundance: .; CDR3aa: CASSVGTGASEQYF; CDR3nt: TGTGCCAGCAGCGTAGGGACAGGGGCTTCCGAGCAGTACTTC
v_gene: TRBV28; j_gene: TRBJ2-7; d_gene: TRBD2; abundance: .; CDR3aa: CASSFLLSGALYEQYF; CDR3nt: TGTGCCAGCAGTTTCCTTTTAAGCGGGGCCCTCTACGAGCAGTACTTC
v_gene: TRBV5-5; j_gene: TRBJ2-7; d_gene: TRBD1; abundance: .; CDR3aa: CASSLPQGAHEQYF; CDR3nt: TGTGCCAGCAGCTTGCCACAGGGGGCCCACGAGCAGTACTTC
v_gene: TRBV15; j_gene: TRBJ2-7; d_gene: TRBD2; abundance: .; CDR3aa: CATSRGLAAGEQYF; CDR3nt: TGTGCCACCAGCAGGGGACTAGCTGCCGGCGAGCAGTACTTC
v_gene: TRBV2; j_gene: TRBJ2-5; d_gene: TRBD2; abundance: .; CDR3aa: CASSAGGRETQYF; CDR3nt: TGTGCCAGCAGTGCGGGGGGGCGGGAGACCCAGTACTTC
v_gene: TRBV10-3; j_gene: TRBJ2-3; d_gene: .; abundance: .; CDR3aa: CAIKASPDTQYF; CDR3nt: TGTGCCATCAAAGCTTCTCCAGATACGCAGTATTTT
v_gene: TRBV28; j_gene: TRBJ1-2; d_gene: .; abundance: .; CDR3aa: CASSLSDSGYGYTF; CDR3nt: TGTGCCAGCAGTTTATCGGACAGTGGGTATGGCTACACCTTC
v_gene: TRBV28; j_gene: TRBJ2-5; d_gene: .; abundance: .; CDR3aa: CASSTAGSGETQYF; CDR3nt: TGTGCCAGCAGCACGGCGGGGAGCGGAGAGACCCAGTACTTC
v_gene: TRBV2; j_gene: TRBJ2-5; d_gene: TRBD2; abundance: .; CDR3aa: CAIGTSLQETQYF; CDR3nt: TGTGCCATAGGGACTAGCCTCCAAGAGACCCAGTACTTC
v_gene: TRBV6-4; j_gene: TRBJ2-1; d_gene: .; abundance: .; CDR3aa: CASSDRDSNEQFF; CDR3nt: TGTGCCAGCAGTGACCGTGACAGCAATGAGCAGTTCTTC
v_gene: TRBV7-6; j_gene: TRBJ2-2; d_gene: .; abundance: .; CDR3aa: CASSPYESPGELFF; CDR3nt: TGTGCCAGCAGCCCCTACGAGAGCCCCGGGGAGCTGTTTTTT
v_gene: TRBV27; j_gene: TRBJ1-4; d_gene: TRBD1; abundance: .; CDR3aa: CASAKPGGGEKLFF; CDR3nt: TGTGCCAGCGCCAAACCAGGGGGAGGTGAAAAACTGTTTTTT
v_gene: TRBV28; j_gene: TRBJ2-7; d_gene: .; abundance: .; CDR3aa: CASSHTYEQYF; CDR3nt: TGTGCCAGCAGCCATACTTACGAGCAGTACTTC
v_gene: TRBV19; j_gene: TRBJ1-2; d_gene: TRBD1; abundance: once; CDR3aa: CASSHVRGRGYGYTF; CDR3nt: TGTGCCAGTAGTCACGTTAGGGGGCGCGGCTATGGCTACACCTTC
v_gene: TRBV5-6; j_gene: TRBJ1-1; d_gene: .; abundance: once; CDR3aa: CASSHRRGPEAFF; CDR3nt: TGTGCCAGCAGCCACCGCAGGGGTCCTGAAGCTTTCTTT
v_gene: TRBV9; j_gene: TRBJ1-2; d_gene: .; abundance: .; CDR3aa: CASSIQPYGYTF; CDR3nt: TGTGCCAGCAGCATACAGCCCTATGGCTACACCTTC
v_gene: TRBV27; j_gene: TRBJ1-2; d_gene: .; abundance: .; CDR3aa: CATSPMGGFDGYTF; CDR3nt: TGTGCCACCAGCCCGATGGGCGGGTTCGATGGCTACACCTTC
v_gene: TRBV19; j_gene: TRBJ2-3; d_gene: TRBD2; abundance: once; CDR3aa: CASSIAGGVWQYF; CDR3nt: TGTGCCAGTAGTATAGCCGGGGGGGTATGGCAGTATTTT
v_gene: TRBV19; j_gene: TRBJ2-2; d_gene: .; abundance: .; CDR3aa: CASRLTTNTGELFF; CDR3nt: TGTGCCAGTAGGTTGACTACGAACACCGGGGAGCTGTTTTTT
v_gene: TRBV6-5; j_gene: TRBJ2-5; d_gene: .; abundance: .; CDR3aa: CASSYSWQGRETQYF; CDR3nt: TGTGCCAGCAGTTACTCATGGCAGGGTCGAGAGACCCAGTACTTC
v_gene: TRBV30; j_gene: TRBJ1-4; d_gene: .; abundance: .; CDR3aa: CAWSAPPTGIEFF; CDR3nt: TGTGCCTGGAGTGCCCCCCCTACAGGGATCGAATTTTTT
v_gene: TRBV7-2; j_gene: TRBJ2-5; d_gene: .; abundance: .; CDR3aa: CASSLAASGQETQYF; CDR3nt: TGTGCCAGCAGCTTAGCTGCCAGCGGCCAAGAGACCCAGTACTTC
v_gene: TRBV4-2; j_gene: TRBJ1-4; d_gene: .; abundance: .; CDR3aa: CASSHRGLNEKLFF; CDR3nt: TGTGCCAGCAGCCACAGAGGCCTTAATGAAAAACTGTTTTTT
v_gene: TRBV4-2; j_gene: TRBJ2-5; d_gene: TRBD2; abundance: .; CDR3aa: CASSQGASGRHGETQYF; CDR3nt: TGTGCCAGCAGCCAAGGGGCTAGCGGGAGACACGGGGAGACCCAGTACTTC
v_gene: TRBV12-5; j_gene: TRBJ2-2; d_gene: TRBD1; abundance: .; CDR3aa: CASGLVRDSLNTGELFF; CDR3nt: TGTGCTAGTGGTTTGGTAAGGGACAGCTTGAACACCGGGGAGCTGTTTTTT
v_gene: TRBV14; j_gene: TRBJ1-1; d_gene: TRBD1; abundance: .; CDR3aa: CASSQGVHNRGLNTEAFF; CDR3nt: TGTGCCAGCAGCCAAGGAGTGCATAACAGGGGTTTGAACACTGAAGCTTTCTTT
v_gene: TRBV2; j_gene: TRBJ2-7; d_gene: TRBD2; abundance: .; CDR3aa: CASSKREAYEQYF; CDR3nt: TGTGCCAGCAGTAAGCGGGAGGCCTACGAGCAGTACTTC